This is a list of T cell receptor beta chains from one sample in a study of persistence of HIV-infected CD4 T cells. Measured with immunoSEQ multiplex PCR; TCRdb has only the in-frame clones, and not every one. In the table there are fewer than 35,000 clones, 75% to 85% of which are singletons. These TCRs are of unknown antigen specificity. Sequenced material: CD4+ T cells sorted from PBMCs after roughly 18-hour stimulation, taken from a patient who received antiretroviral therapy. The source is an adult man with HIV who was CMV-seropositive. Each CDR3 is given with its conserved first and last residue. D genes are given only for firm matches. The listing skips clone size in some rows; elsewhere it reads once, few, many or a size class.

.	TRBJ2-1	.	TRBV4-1	CASSQQERQFF	TGCGCCAGCAGCCAACAGGAAAGGCAGTTCTTC
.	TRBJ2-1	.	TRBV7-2	CASSNIASSYNEQFF	TGTGCCAGCAGCAACATCGCGAGCTCCTACAATGAGCAGTTCTTC
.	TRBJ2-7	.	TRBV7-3	CASSLSGGRYEQYF	TGTGCCAGCAGCTTGTCAGGGGGGCGTTACGAGCAGTACTTC
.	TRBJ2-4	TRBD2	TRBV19	CASSSPRGDETKNIQYF	TGTGCCAGTAGTTCGCCACGGGGGGACGAGACCAAAAACATTCAGTACTTC
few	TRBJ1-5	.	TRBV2	CASSLGVSNQPQHF	TGTGCCAGCAGCCTAGGAGTAAGCAATCAGCCCCAGCATTTT
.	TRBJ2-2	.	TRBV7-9	CAYDGTLVNTGELFF	TGTGCCTATGACGGGACGCTAGTTAACACCGGGGAGCTGTTTTTT
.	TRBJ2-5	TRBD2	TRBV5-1	CASSLRVGLAGKETQYF	TGCGCCAGCAGCTTGAGGGTAGGGCTAGCGGGGAAAGAGACCCAGTACTTC
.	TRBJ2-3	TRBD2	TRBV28	CASRNQGGGTNTQYF	TGTGCCAGCAGGAACCAGGGCGGGGGAACGAATACGCAGTATTTT
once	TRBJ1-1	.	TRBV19	CASSISWVAPNTEAFF	TGTGCCAGTAGTATTTCCTGGGTAGCCCCGAACACTGAAGCTTTCTTT
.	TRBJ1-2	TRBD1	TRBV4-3	CASSQSGTGNSGYTF	TGCGCCAGCAGCCAGTCCGGGACAGGTAATTCCGGCTACACCTTC
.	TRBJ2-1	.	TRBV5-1	CASSEGLRGQFF	TGCGCCAGCAGCGAGGGACTGCGGGGGCAGTTCTTC
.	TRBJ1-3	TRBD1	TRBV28	CASRYDREAGNTIYF	TGTGCCAGCAGATACGACAGGGAAGCTGGAAACACCATATATTTT
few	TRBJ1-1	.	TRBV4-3	CASSQPWGEAFF	TGCGCCAGCAGCCAGCCCTGGGGTGAAGCTTTCTTT
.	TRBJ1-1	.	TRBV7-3	CASSLRGGSTEAFF	TGTGCCAGCAGCTTAAGAGGGGGGAGTACTGAAGCTTTCTTT
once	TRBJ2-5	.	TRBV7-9	CASIMGTKGGGETQYF	TGTGCCAGCATCATGGGAACGAAGGGGGGGGGCGAGACCCAGTACTTC
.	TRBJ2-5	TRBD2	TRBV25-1	CARQTGTSGAVETQYF	TGTGCCAGACAGACCGGGACTAGCGGGGCTGTTGAAACCCAGTACTTC
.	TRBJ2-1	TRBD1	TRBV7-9	CASSFYRGRGNEQFF	TGTGCCAGCAGCTTCTACAGGGGGCGCGGCAATGAGCAGTTCTTC
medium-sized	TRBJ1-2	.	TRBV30	CAWNTENYGYTF	TGTGCCTGGAATACGGAAAACTATGGCTACACCTTC
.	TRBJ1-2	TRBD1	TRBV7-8	CASSLRAGGPTSYGYTF	TGTGCCAGCAGCTTAAGGGCAGGGGGCCCCACTAGCTATGGCTACACCTTC
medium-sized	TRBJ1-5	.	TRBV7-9	CASSLGGYSNQPQHF	TGTGCCAGCAGCTTAGGCGGGTATAGCAATCAGCCCCAGCATTTT
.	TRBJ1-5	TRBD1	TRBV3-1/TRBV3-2	CASGRDSRNQPQHF	TGTGCCAGCGGTAGGGACAGCCGCAATCAGCCCCAGCATTTT
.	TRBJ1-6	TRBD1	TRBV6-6	CASRLAGGSYNSPLHF	TGTGCCAGCAGATTGGCAGGGGGATCCTATAATTCACCCCTCCACTTT
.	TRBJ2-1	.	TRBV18	CASSRLDGRDNEQFF	TGTGCCAGCTCACGACTAGACGGTCGGGATAATGAGCAGTTCTTC
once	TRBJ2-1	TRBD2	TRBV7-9	CASSLGLAGGRPLPEQFF	TGTGCCAGCAGCCTGGGACTAGCGGGGGGCCGGCCCCTTCCTGAGCAGTTCTTC
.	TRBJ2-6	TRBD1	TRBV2	CASRGTGLRSGVNVLTF	TGTGCCAGCAGGGGGACAGGGTTGCGCTCTGGGGTCAACGTCCTGACTTTC
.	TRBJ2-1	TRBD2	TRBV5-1	CASSGRLAGGKYNEQFF	TGCGCCAGCAGCGGACGACTAGCGGGGGGCAAGTACAATGAGCAGTTCTTC
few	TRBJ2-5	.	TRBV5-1	CASSLQSTRGGETQYF	TGCGCCAGCAGCTTGCAAAGCACAAGGGGTGGAGAGACCCAGTACTTC
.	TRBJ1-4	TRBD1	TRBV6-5	CASTIQGGTNEKLFF	TGTGCCAGCACTATACAGGGGGGGACTAATGAAAAACTGTTTTTT
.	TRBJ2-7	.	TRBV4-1	CASSRGPSSYEQYF	TGCGCCAGCAGCCGGGGCCCTTCCTCCTACGAGCAGTACTTC
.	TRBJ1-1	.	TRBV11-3	CASSLGGVNTEAFF	TGTGCCAGCAGCTTAGGAGGGGTGAACACTGAAGCTTTCTTT
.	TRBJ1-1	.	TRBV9	CASSVVTGTEAFF	TGTGCCAGCAGCGTAGTGACGGGCACTGAAGCTTTCTTT
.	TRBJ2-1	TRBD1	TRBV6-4	CASSETGSSYNEQFF	TGTGCCAGCAGTGAGACAGGGAGCTCCTACAATGAGCAGTTCTTC
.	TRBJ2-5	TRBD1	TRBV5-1	CASSLAAGQGARETQYF	TGCGCCAGCAGCTTGGCGGCGGGACAGGGGGCCAGGGAGACCCAGTACTTC
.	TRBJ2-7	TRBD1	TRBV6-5	CASSRNRDRDKYF	TGTGCCAGCAGTCGAAACCGGGACAGGGATAAGTACTTC
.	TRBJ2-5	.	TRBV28	CASSSSREPYQETQYF	TGTGCCAGCAGTTCATCCAGGGAGCCCTACCAAGAGACCCAGTACTTC
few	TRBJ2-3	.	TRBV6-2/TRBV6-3	CASSPIAGLPTDTQYF	TGTGCCAGCAGTCCCATTGCGGGGTTGCCCACAGATACGCAGTATTTT
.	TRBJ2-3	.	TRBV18	CASSPNSGREQYF	TGTGCCAGCTCACCTAACTCCGGGCGCGAGCAGTATTTT
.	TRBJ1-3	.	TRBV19	CASTPGQSSGNTIYF	TGTGCCAGTACCCCCGGACAGAGCTCTGGAAACACCATATATTTT
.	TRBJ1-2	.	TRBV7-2	CASSLGTARGYTF	TGTGCCAGCAGCTTAGGGACAGCTAGGGGCTACACCTTC
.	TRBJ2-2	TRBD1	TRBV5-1	CASSQLPGTGGHGELFF	TGCGCCAGCAGCCAACTCCCCGGGACAGGGGGCCACGGGGAGCTGTTTTTT
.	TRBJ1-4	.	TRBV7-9	CASSRTDRSGKLFF	TGTGCCAGCAGCCGGACGGACCGGTCGGGAAAACTGTTTTTT
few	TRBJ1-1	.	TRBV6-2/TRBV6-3	CASSGTWGTEAFF	TGTGCCAGCAGTGGTACGTGGGGGACTGAAGCTTTCTTT
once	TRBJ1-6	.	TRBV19	CASSMMGSPGNSPLHF	TGTGCCAGTAGTATGATGGGGAGTCCGGGTAATTCACCCCTCCACTTT
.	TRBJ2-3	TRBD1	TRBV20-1	CSASNLDRGFTDTQYF	TGCAGTGCTAGTAACCTCGACAGGGGGTTCACAGATACGCAGTATTTT
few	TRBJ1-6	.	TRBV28	CASSFGGLQRGDSPLHF	TGTGCCAGCAGTTTCGGCGGGCTTCAGAGAGGAGATTCACCCCTCCACTTT
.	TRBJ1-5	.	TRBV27	CASSGQPGSNQPQHF	TGTGCCAGCAGTGGACAGCCTGGCAGCAATCAGCCCCAGCATTTT
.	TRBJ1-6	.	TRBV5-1	CASSFGREGVGYNSPLHF	TGCGCCAGTAGCTTTGGCAGGGAGGGAGTGGGGTATAATTCACCCCTCCACTTT
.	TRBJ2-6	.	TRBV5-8	CASSPGFSGANVLTF	TGTGCCAGCAGTCCCGGATTCTCTGGGGCCAACGTCCTGACTTTC